A selection of T cell receptor beta chains follows, all from one sample in a study of T cells in Graves' hyperthyroidism and ophthalmopathy. One entry per CDR3 protein results from TCRdb running MiXCR on the multiplex PCR reads. The sample lists roughly 640,000 distinct CDR3 sequences, around 15% occurring once. The sequenced material came from blood. The receptor set was obtained from a woman aged 40 to 55 with Graves' ophthalmopathy. CDR3s include the opening cysteine and the closing phenylalanine or tryptophan. Fields, in order: D gene, clone size, J gene, V gene, CDR3 DNA, CDR3 protein. D genes are given only for firm matches. Rows give clone size only sometimes, using once, few, many, or a class for an expanded clone.

D: NA
size: NA
J: TRBJ1-6
V: TRBV20-1
DNA: TGCAGTGCCAAGGGGGTCTCCTATAATTCACCCCTCCACTTT
CDR3: CSAKGVSYNSPLHF

D: NA
size: few
J: TRBJ2-1
V: TRBV18
DNA: TGTGCCAGCTCCCCGGGTGCGGTCAATGAGCAGTTCTTC
CDR3: CASSPGAVNEQFF

D: TRBD1
size: NA
J: TRBJ2-5
V: TRBV12-3/TRBV12-4
DNA: TGTGCCAGCAGCCGAGGGGACAGGGTCATAGAGACCCAGTACTTC
CDR3: CASSRGDRVIETQYF

D: TRBD2
size: many
J: TRBJ2-1
V: TRBV28
DNA: TGTGCCAGCAGTTCTAGCGGGGGTCTCCGAGAGCAGTTCTTC
CDR3: CASSSSGGLREQFF

D: NA
size: NA
J: TRBJ2-5
V: TRBV6-4
DNA: TGTGCCAGCAGTGGCCCCGAGGACAGACAAGAGACCCAGTACTTC
CDR3: CASSGPEDRQETQYF

D: NA
size: few
J: TRBJ2-2
V: TRBV19
DNA: TGTGCCAGTAGTATAAAATACGGGACACCGAACACCGGGGAGCTGTTTTTT
CDR3: CASSIKYGTPNTGELFF

D: TRBD1
size: NA
J: TRBJ1-2
V: TRBV9
DNA: TGTGCCAGCAGCACCGGACAGGTACCGGGAGGCTACACCTTC
CDR3: CASSTGQVPGGYTF

D: NA
size: many
J: TRBJ2-7
V: TRBV3-1
DNA: TGTGCCAGCAGCCAACAGGGTCCCAACTACGAGCAGTACTTC
CDR3: CASSQQGPNYEQYF

D: TRBD1
size: many
J: TRBJ2-7
V: TRBV28
DNA: TGTGCCAGCAGTTCCAAGGGACAGGGGGCCTACGAGCAGTACTTC
CDR3: CASSSKGQGAYEQYF

D: TRBD1
size: NA
J: TRBJ2-3
V: TRBV27
DNA: TGTGCCAGCCGCAGGGGGTGGACCACAGATACGCAGTATTTT
CDR3: CASRRGWTTDTQYF

D: NA
size: many
J: TRBJ2-3
V: TRBV7-3
DNA: TGTGCCAGCAGCTTGCAAAACGGTGGATCGCAGTATTTT
CDR3: CASSLQNGGSQYF

D: NA
size: NA
J: TRBJ2-1
V: TRBV6-1
DNA: TGTGCCGGCAGTAGTGAGGGGGACAACAATGAGCAGTTCTTC
CDR3: CAGSSEGDNNEQFF

D: NA
size: many
J: TRBJ1-5
V: TRBV18
DNA: TGTGCCAGCTCACCACATAGCAATCAGCCCCAGCATTTT
CDR3: CASSPHSNQPQHF

D: TRBD2
size: NA
J: TRBJ2-7
V: TRBV28
DNA: TGTGCCAGCAGTTTATCCAGCGGGACTGACTACGAGCAGTACTTC
CDR3: CASSLSSGTDYEQYF

D: NA
size: NA
J: TRBJ1-1
V: TRBV10-3
DNA: TGTGCCATCAGAGGGGGAATGAACACTGAAGCTTTCTTT
CDR3: CAIRGGMNTEAFF

D: NA
size: few
J: TRBJ2-3
V: TRBV6-1
DNA: TGTGCCAGCAGTCTGGGACGAGCTAGCACAGATACGCAGTATTTT
CDR3: CASSLGRASTDTQYF

D: NA
size: many
J: TRBJ2-5
V: TRBV20-1
DNA: TGCAGTGCAGCCGGGGAGGAAGAGACCCAGTACTTC
CDR3: CSAAGEEETQYF

D: NA
size: NA
J: TRBJ1-2
V: TRBV5-8
DNA: TGTGCCAGCAGTCAGAATCGGGGTTATGGCTACACCTTC
CDR3: CASSQNRGYGYTF

D: TRBD1
size: many
J: TRBJ1-1
V: TRBV29-1
DNA: TGCAGCGTGGCGACAGGGCAGGAAGCTTTCTTT
CDR3: CSVATGQEAFF

D: TRBD1
size: many
J: TRBJ1-5
V: TRBV28
DNA: TGTGCCAGCAGTCCGCACGGGACAGGAAGCAATCAGCCCCAGCATTTT
CDR3: CASSPHGTGSNQPQHF

D: TRBD1
size: NA
J: TRBJ2-3
V: TRBV15
DNA: TGTGCCACCAGCAGAGAAAACCGGACAGGGGGTGGTGATACGCAGTATTTT
CDR3: CATSRENRTGGGDTQYF

D: TRBD1
size: NA
J: TRBJ2-3
V: TRBV5-1
DNA: TGCGCCAGCAGCCCGGGAGGGACAGGGGGAACAGATACGCAGTATTTT
CDR3: CASSPGGTGGTDTQYF

D: NA
size: many
J: TRBJ2-1
V: TRBV3-1
DNA: TGTGCCAGCAGCCAATGGCGGACGGATGAGCAGTTCTTC
CDR3: CASSQWRTDEQFF

D: NA
size: many
J: TRBJ2-7
V: TRBV6-1
DNA: TGTGCCAGCAATCCCCTAAGGGCAGGAATCATCAACGAGCAGTACTTC
CDR3: CASNPLRAGIINEQYF

D: TRBD1
size: many
J: TRBJ1-1
V: TRBV5-1
DNA: TGCGCCAGCAGCTTGGAACAACAGGGGTCAGGTACTGAAGCTTTCTTT
CDR3: CASSLEQQGSGTEAFF

D: NA
size: many
J: TRBJ2-5
V: TRBV11-2
DNA: TGTGCCAGCAGCGTAGGGGACCAAGAGACCCAGTACTTC
CDR3: CASSVGDQETQYF

D: NA
size: few
J: TRBJ2-2
V: TRBV28
DNA: TGTGCCAGCAGTTTCCCCCCGCCGGGGACCGGGGAGCTGTTTTTT
CDR3: CASSFPPPGTGELFF

D: TRBD2
size: NA
J: TRBJ2-3
V: TRBV10-3
DNA: TGTGCCATCAGTGAGATGGGGACTAATACAGATACGCAGTATTTT
CDR3: CAISEMGTNTDTQYF

D: NA
size: many
J: TRBJ2-7
V: TRBV10-2
DNA: TGCGCCAGCAGTGAAGATTGGGACATCACCTACGAGCAGTACTTC
CDR3: CASSEDWDITYEQYF

D: NA
size: few
J: TRBJ1-2
V: TRBV29-1
DNA: TGCAGCGTTGACTCAGCTAACTATGGCTACACCTTC
CDR3: CSVDSANYGYTF

D: NA
size: many
J: TRBJ2-7
V: TRBV3-1
DNA: TGTGCCAGCAGCCAAGGTATAGTTTCATCTTCGTCGATCGAGCAGTACTTC
CDR3: CASSQGIVSSSSIEQYF

D: TRBD2
size: many
J: TRBJ2-2
V: TRBV19
DNA: TGTGCCAGTAGTAAACTAGCGGGAGGGCCCTACACCGGGGAGCTGTTTTTT
CDR3: CASSKLAGGPYTGELFF

D: TRBD1
size: NA
J: TRBJ1-1
V: TRBV30
DNA: TGTGCCTGGAGCGACGGGACAGGTCGGTACGCTTTCTTT
CDR3: CAWSDGTGRYAFF